This T cell receptor beta chain was observed in a study of T cell clusters in autoimmune cytopenias. Study-level results: No experiment has yet validated the function of the T cell clusters defined in silico.

In terms of frequency, this clonotype is medium-sized. Its antigen remains unknown. Germline V lookup: CDR1 SGHNT, CDR2 YENEEA. The CDR3 consists of 12 residues. Each sample's input was about 250 ng genomic DNA, 35,000 to 40,000 genome equivalents. TRB was amplified by touch-down multiplex PCR, primer pools A and B combined. Reanalyzing the multiplex PCR reads, TCRdb keeps one entry per CDR3 protein, without DNA. This table holds roughly 4,000 distinct CDR3 sequences. These data were also filed under a second study, of T cell repertoires in aging, cancer and after chemotherapy. That work adds: In cancer patients, declining TCR diversity with age involved lost richness and lost evenness. Across the chemotherapy interval, each cancer cohort showed higher median generation probability, suggesting thymic rebound.

Sequenced sample: peripheral blood. The sequence came from a human donor with an autoimmune cytopenia or autoimmune hepatitis (not recorded which). The rearrangement links TRBV11-3 to TRBJ2-5. The CDR3: CASSPDLETQYF.